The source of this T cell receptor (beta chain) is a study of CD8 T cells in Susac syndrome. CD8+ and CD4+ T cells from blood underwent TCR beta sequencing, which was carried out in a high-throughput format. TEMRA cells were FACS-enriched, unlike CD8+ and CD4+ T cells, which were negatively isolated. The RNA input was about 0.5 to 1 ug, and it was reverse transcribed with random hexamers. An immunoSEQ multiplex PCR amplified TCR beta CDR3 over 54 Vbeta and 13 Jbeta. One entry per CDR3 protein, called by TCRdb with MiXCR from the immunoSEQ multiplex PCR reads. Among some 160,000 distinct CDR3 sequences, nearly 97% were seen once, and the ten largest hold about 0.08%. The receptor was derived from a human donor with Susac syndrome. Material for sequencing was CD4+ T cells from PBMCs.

CDR3 sequence (DNA): TGTGCCAGCAGTAGCAGCGACGTTGGAATCCGTGGCTACACCTTC. Translating it yields CASSSSDVGIRGYTF. This chain uses TRBV2 with TRBJ1-2; D unresolved. Germline-derived CDR1 and CDR2 are SNHLY and FYNNEI. V shed 5 bases and J shed 7 bases, with 20 bases lying between them. The CDR3 extends over 15 amino acids.